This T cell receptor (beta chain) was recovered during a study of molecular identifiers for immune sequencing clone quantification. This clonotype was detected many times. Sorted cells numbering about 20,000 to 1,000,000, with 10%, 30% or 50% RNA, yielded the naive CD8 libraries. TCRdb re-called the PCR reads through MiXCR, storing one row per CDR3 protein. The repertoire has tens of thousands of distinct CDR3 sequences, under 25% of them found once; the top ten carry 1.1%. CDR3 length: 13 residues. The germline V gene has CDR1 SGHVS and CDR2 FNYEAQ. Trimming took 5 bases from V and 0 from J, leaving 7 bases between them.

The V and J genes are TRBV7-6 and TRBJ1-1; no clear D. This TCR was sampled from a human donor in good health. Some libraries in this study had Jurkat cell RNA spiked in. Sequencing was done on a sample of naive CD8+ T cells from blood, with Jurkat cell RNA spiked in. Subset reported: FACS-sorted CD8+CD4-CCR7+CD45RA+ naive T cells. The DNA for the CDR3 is TGTGCCAGCAGCCCCTTTTTGAACACTGAAGCTTTCTTT. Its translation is CASSPFLNTEAFF.